A single sample gave rise to the 26 T cell receptor beta chains below, sequenced in a study of cytomegalovirus exposure and HLA in healthy donors. Vbeta (60) and Jbeta (13) primers were used in the PCR. The table came from immunoSEQ multiplex PCR; TCRdb's copy has only in-frame clones and leaves some out. The table for this sample gives about 200,000 clones. Sequencing was done on a sample of PBMCs. These receptors all come from a boy aged 10-17 years in good health and CMV-seronegative.

V gene TRBV18 combines with J gene TRBJ1-1; 7 bases are shared with TRBD1. The V segment lost 1 base and the J segment 3 bases; nucleotides outside the gene matches: 2. From germline, CDR1 is KGHSH and CDR2 LQKENI. The CDR3 consists of 14 residues. The CDR3 DNA reads TGTGCCAGCTCACCACTCGACAGGGACACTGAAGCTTTCTTT. Translating gives CASSPLDRDTEAFF.

J is TRBJ1-1 and V is TRBV5-4; D is possibly TRBD1 (5 bases). V was cut by 2 bases and J by 0 bases, with 23 bases left in between. The CDR3 runs 19 residues. The germline CDR1 and CDR2 sequences are SGHNT and YYREEE (reference sequence). This CDR3 is CASSFFGARKGNMNTEAFF. Written as DNA, the CDR3 is TGTGCCAGCAGCTTTTTTGGGGCCAGGAAAGGGAACATGAACACTGAAGCTTTCTTT.

The rearrangement joins TRBV6-5 to TRBJ2-2; 7 bases align to TRBD2. Germline assignment: CDR1 MNHEY and CDR2 SVGAGI. The CDR3 sequence is 15 residues long. Trimming removed 7 bases from V and 4 bases from J; junction bases left unmatched: 9. The CDR3 DNA follows: TGTGCCAGCACTTGGGATCCGGGAGGCACCGGGGAGCTGTTTTTT. It codes for CASTWDPGGTGELFF.

The genes are TRBV7-4 and TRBJ2-5, with TRBD1 as a possible D gene (6 bases). V was cut by 5 bases and J by 0 bases, with 13 bases left in between. The CDR3 runs to 15 residues. Germline CDR1 and CDR2: SGHVT and SQSDAQ. CDR3: CASSPGQPHQETQYF. CDR3 bases: TGTGCCAGCAGCCCCGGACAGCCTCACCAAGAGACCCAGTACTTC. Full variable domain (remainder filled in from reference TRBV7-4 and TRBJ2-5): GAGVSQSPRYKVAKRGRDVALRCDSISGHVTLYWYRQTLGQGSEVLTYSQSDAQRDKSGRPSGRFSAERPERSVSTLKIQRTEQGDSAVYLCASSPGQPHQETQYFGPGTRLLVL.

V is TRBV6-5 and J is TRBJ2-5; D is possibly TRBD2 (6 bases). This CDR3 has 16 residues. CDR1 and CDR2 from the germline V gene are MNHEY and SVGAGI. The ends were cut back, 4 bases at V and 5 bases at J, with 20 bases in the middle. CDR3 sequence: CASSWGVGGSRETQYF. The CDR3 DNA is TGTGCCAGCAGTTGGGGGGTCGGGGGAAGCCGGGAGACCCAGTACTTC.

The J gene is TRBJ2-1, the V gene TRBV19; maybe TRBD2 (6 bases). This CDR3 comprises 15 residues. Looked up from germline, CDR1 is LNHDA and CDR2 is SQIVND (reference sequence). The V end lost 4 bases, the J end lost 5 bases, and 15 bases lay between the germline ends. CDR3 in amino acids: CASSTALGLNNEQFF. Written as DNA, the CDR3 is TGTGCCAGTAGTACCGCCTTGGGACTCAACAATGAGCAGTTCTTC.

The chain employs TRBV4-1 and TRBJ1-5; tentatively, D is TRBD1 (6 bases). Trimming shortened V by 1 base and J by 3 bases, and 16 bases separated the two germline ends. CDR3 length: 17 residues. Germline V CDR1 and CDR2: MGHRA, YSYEKL. DNA of the CDR3: TGCGCCAGCAGCCAAGGGGTAGGACAGAAGACCAATCAGCCCCAGCATTTT. This codes for CASSQGVGQKTNQPQHF.

The chain links TRBV4-3 to TRBJ2-5, with TRBD1 as a possible D gene (6 bases). V was clipped by 1 base and J by 2 bases, with 17 bases between them. This CDR3 region has 17 residues. The germline CDR1 and CDR2 sequences are LGHNA and YSLEER. CDR3 region: CASSQGDISWGQETQYF. The CDR3 nucleotides are TGCGCCAGCAGCCAAGGGGACATATCGTGGGGACAAGAGACCCAGTACTTC.

The chain recombines TRBV30 with TRBJ2-7, with D tentatively TRBD2 (5 bases). The CDR3 consists of 12 residues. V was pared by 4 bases and J by 2 bases, with 9 bases between. Germline loops: CDR1 GTSNPN, CDR2 SVGIG (reference sequence). The CDR3 DNA is TGTGCCTGGACTATCGGGGCCTACGAGCAGTACTTC. Translated: CAWTIGAYEQYF. Full variable domain (rest looked up from reference TRBV30 and TRBJ2-7): SQTIHQWPATLVQPVGSPLSLECTVEGTSNPNLYWYRQAAGRGLQLLFYSVGIGQISSEVPQNLSASRPQDRQFILSSKKLLLSDSGFYLCAWTIGAYEQYFGPGTRLTVT.

V is TRBV4-1 and J is TRBJ2-7; 13 bases are shared with TRBD2. The CDR3 extends over 16 amino acids. In germline, CDR1 is MGHRA, CDR2 YSYEKL. J gave up 2 bases and V 6 bases, and 7 bases lay outside the gene matches. Written as DNA, the CDR3 is TGCGCCAGCAGAGGCGGACTAGCGGGGGAAACCTACGAGCAGTACTTC. Amino acid sequence: CASRGGLAGETYEQYF.

The V call is TRBV29-1, the J call TRBJ1-1; a weak D match, TRBD1 (6 bases). The CDR3 runs to 13 residues. In germline, CDR1 is SQVTM, CDR2 ANQGSEA. The V and J ends lost 7 bases and 4 bases respectively, with 16 bases between them. The CDR3 nucleotides are TGCAGCGAGAAGGGACATCTTAGCACTGAAGCTTTCTTT. It translates to CSEKGHLSTEAFF.

The chain uses TRBV18 and TRBJ1-2; 7 positions match TRBD1. Germline trimming cut 3 bases from V and 6 bases from J; bases unmatched to any gene: 4. The CDR3 covers 13 residues. The germline V gene encodes CDR1 KGHSH and CDR2 LQKENI. Here the CDR3 DNA reads TGTGCCAGCTCACCCTTGGACAGGAATGGCTACACCTTC. Its protein product is CASSPLDRNGYTF. Drawing the rest from reference TRBV18 and TRBJ1-2, the complete variable domain is NAGVMQNPRHLVRRRGQEARLRCSPMKGHSHVYWYRQLPEEGLKFMVYLQKENIIDESGMPKERFSAEFPKEGPSILRIQQVVRGDSAAYFCASSPLDRNGYTFGSGTRLTVV.

This chain links TRBV20-1 with TRBJ1-4; 8 bases line up with TRBD1. Looked up from germline, CDR1 is DFQATT and CDR2 is SNEGSKA (reference sequence). The CDR3 is 11 residues long. V gave up 5 bases and J gave up 8 bases; unmatched junction bases: 1. In nucleotides, the CDR3 is TGCAGTGCTGACAGGGGAGAAAAACTGTTTTTT. Translation: CSADRGEKLFF.

The gene calls are TRBV5-6 and TRBJ1-4, with TRBD1 matching over 11 bases. Germline values: CDR1 SGHDT, CDR2 YYEEEE. The CDR3 sequence is 15 residues long. The V and J ends lost 4 bases and 11 bases, in that order; junction bases with no gene match: 10. CDR3 in DNA: TGTGCCAGCAGCGAGGGACAGGGGGTCGTCGGGAAACTGTTTTTT. This encodes CASSEGQGVVGKLFF.

This chain joins TRBV5-1 and TRBJ2-2; TRBD2 matches at 8 bases. J gave up 0 bases and V 7 bases, and 5 bases lay outside the gene matches. The CDR3 loop spans 15 amino acids. Germline loops: CDR1 SGHRS, CDR2 YFSETQ. The CDR3 sequence: CASSSSGANTGELFF. The CDR3 nucleotides are TGCGCCAGCTCGAGTAGCGGGGCGAACACCGGGGAGCTGTTTTTT.

The genes are TRBV19 and TRBJ1-5; 8 positions agree with TRBD1. The CDR3 sequence is 15 residues long. J gave up 2 bases and V 7 bases, and 7 bases lay outside the gene matches. Germline values: CDR1 LNHDA, CDR2 SQIVND (reference sequence). In nucleotides, the CDR3 is TGTGCCAGTACCACCGGGACAGGAGGCAATCAGCCCCAGCATTTT. It codes for CASTTGTGGNQPQHF.

V and J are TRBV4-2 and TRBJ2-7, with 7 positions matching TRBD2. Germline V lookup: CDR1 LGHNA, CDR2 YNFKEQ. V lost 1 base to trimming and J lost 2 bases; unmatched junction nucleotides: 5. The CDR3 totals 15 residues. CDR3 DNA: TGTGCCAGCAGCCAAGGTCTAGCGGAGACCTACGAGCAGTACTTC. This sequence encodes CASSQGLAETYEQYF.

The V and J genes are TRBV28 and TRBJ1-1; possibly TRBD1 for D (6 bases). The germline V gene has CDR1 MDHEN and CDR2 SYDVKM. The length of the CDR3 is 15 residues. V shed 7 bases and J shed 2 bases, with 17 bases lying between them. The DNA for the CDR3 is TGTGCCAGCATCAGGGCAGGGGCCCTAAACACTGAAGCTTTCTTT. Translating gives CASIRAGALNTEAFF. Variable domain in full (rest from reference TRBV28 and TRBJ1-1): DVKVTQSSRYLVKRTGEKVFLECVQDMDHENMFWYRQDPGLGLRLIYFSYDVKMKEKGDIPEGYSVSREKKERFSLILESASTNQTSMYLCASIRAGALNTEAFFGQGTRLTVV.

This rearrangement joins TRBV19 to TRBJ2-7; 14 nucleotides agree with TRBD2. The CDR3 covers 13 residues. Per germline, CDR1 LNHDA and CDR2 SQIVND (reference sequence). Unmatched junction bases numbered 3, after V lost 8 bases and J lost 6 bases. CDR3: CASATSGGAEQYF. The CDR3 region has the DNA TGTGCCAGTGCGACTAGCGGGGGGGCCGAGCAGTACTTC.

A remark on this clone: One end of the junction is discordant with germline, which a read error may explain. The V gene is TRBV6-5, the J gene TRBJ1-2; 9 bases are shared with TRBD1. Germline lookup yields CDR1 MNHEY and CDR2 SVGAGI. There are 14 residues in the CDR3. The CDR3 sequence: CAGSYRQGVGGYTF. Here the CDR3 DNA reads TGTGCCGGCAGTTACCGACAGGGGGTAGGAGGCTACACCTTC.

The chain carries TRBV5-6 and TRBJ2-7, with TRBD2 matching 7 bases. The ends lost 2 bases at V and 2 bases at J; junction bases unmatched: 4. This CDR3 is 14 amino acids long. CDR1 and CDR2 (germline): SGHDT, YYEEEE. The CDR3 sequence: CASSLAGTPYEQYF. In DNA form, the CDR3 reads TGTGCCAGCAGCTTAGCGGGGACCCCCTACGAGCAGTACTTC.

The gene calls are TRBV4-2 and TRBJ1-4, with D possibly matching TRBD1 (5 bases). CDR3 length equals 16 residues. Trimming pared 4 bases from V and 7 bases from J, leaving 19 bases between. CDR1 and CDR2 (germline): LGHNA, YNFKEQ. DNA for the CDR3: TGTGCCAGCAGCCGCTACCGGGACTCCGGTGGTGAAAAACTGTTTTTT. This sequence encodes CASSRYRDSGGEKLFF.

CDR3 sequence: CASSYAGNPYEQYF. The CDR3 DNA reads TGTGCCAGCAGTTACGCCGGGAACCCCTACGAGCAGTACTTC. The chain employs TRBV6-5 and TRBJ2-5; a weak D match, TRBD2 (5 bases). The J call may be wrong; the DNA end is better matched by TRBJ2-7. This CDR3 contains 14 residues. Germline assignment: CDR1 MNHEY and CDR2 SVGAGI.

This rearrangement joins TRBV7-7 to TRBJ2-3; 9 nucleotides line up with TRBD1. Trimming cost V 3 bases and J 1 base; bases outside gene matches: 2. The CDR3 loop spans 15 amino acids. Germline loops: CDR1 SSHAT, CDR2 FNYEAQ (reference sequence). This CDR3 is CASSFGTGRTDTQYF. The CDR3, as DNA: TGTGCCAGCAGCTTTGGGACAGGGCGCACAGATACGCAGTATTTT. The variable domain in full, with the rest retrieved from reference TRBV7-7 and TRBJ2-3, is GAGVSQSPRYKVTKRGQDVTLRCDPISSHATLYWYQQALGQGPEFLTYFNYEAQPDKSGLPSDRFSAERPEGSISTLTIQRTEQRDSAMYRCASSFGTGRTDTQYFGPGTRLTVL.

V usage is TRBV15 and J usage is TRBJ1-5; possible D gene TRBD1, 6 bases. The CDR3 runs to 16 residues. Germline V lookup: CDR1 LNHNV, CDR2 YYDKDF (reference sequence). Between the trimmed V and J ends, which lost 0 bases and 2 bases, there was a span of 11 bases. For the CDR3, the DNA is TGTGCCACCAGCAGAGAACAGGGAAGGCGCAATCAGCCCCAGCATTTT. This gives the protein CATSREQGRRNQPQHF.

J is TRBJ1-1 and V is TRBV4-1; D might be TRBD1 (5 bases). Germline V gene data show CDR1 as MGHRA and CDR2 as YSYEKL. The length of the CDR3 is 17 residues. Trimming took off 1 base at V and 0 bases at J, with 15 bases between the two ends. The chain's CDR3 is CASSQGGAVKMNTEAFF. DNA of the CDR3: TGCGCCAGCAGCCAAGGTGGGGCAGTTAAAATGAACACTGAAGCTTTCTTT.